The T cell receptor beta chain described here comes from a study of blood T cell repertoires in COVID-19. The overall study: Sites in the United States, Italy and Spain provided acute and convalescent COVID-19 samples. Sample material is recorded as cDNA or gDNA derived from T cells, B-cell-depleted T cells, or PBMCs.

How the authors handled the data: Researchers report that nucleated cell counts were estimated from reference gene primer amplification. Clones were sequenced by immunoSEQ multiplex PCR, and TCRdb holds only the in-frame ones, with some missing. V, J and clone size derive from that table, while D and trimming were established from the DNA sequence. The table has more than 200,000 clones, roughly 88% seen once; the top ten hold more than 25%. The germline V gene encodes CDR1 SEHNR and CDR2 FQNEAQ (reference sequence). CDR3 size: 14 residues. Deletions cut 2 bases from V and 5 bases from J, with 9 bases between.

This chain joins TRBV7-9 and TRBJ1-4, with D tentatively TRBD1 (5 bases). Sequencing used peripheral blood. The sequence came from a man between 40 and 49 years old with acute or convalescent COVID-19. This CDR3 reads CASSLRGENEKLFF. The CDR3 DNA reads as TGTGCCAGCAGCTTAAGGGGCGAGAATGAAAAACTGTTTTTT. Complete variable domain (other parts from reference TRBV7-9 and TRBJ1-4): DTGVSQNPRHKITKRGQNVTFRCDPISEHNRLYWYRQTLGQGPEFLTYFQNEAQLEKSRLLSDRFSAERPKGSFSTLEIQRTEQGDSAMYLCASSLRGENEKLFFGSGTQLSVL.